A selection of T cell receptor beta chains follows, all from one sample in a study of T cell responses to AZD1222 COVID-19 vaccine. Only in-frame clones appear in the TCRdb table, and some are missing; sequencing was by immunoSEQ multiplex PCR. Of over 65,000 clones listed, approximately 87% are singletons. The sample consisted of peripheral blood, taken on day 0 of AZD1222 vaccination. The receptors come from an adult in good health. Each CDR3 is given with its conserved first and last residue. The order of the fields is J gene, D gene, clone size, V gene, CDR3 DNA, CDR3 protein. A D gene is named only where the DNA matches it firmly. The size entry is marked missing in some rows and otherwise reads once, few, many or a size class.

j_call: TRBJ1-5
d_call: -
clone_size: -
v_call: TRBV27
cdr3_nt: TGTGCCGGCAGATCCTCCCCGGGGCCAAATCAGCCCCAGCATTTT
cdr3_aa: CAGRSSPGPNQPQHF

j_call: TRBJ1-1
d_call: TRBD1
clone_size: -
v_call: TRBV28
cdr3_nt: TGTGCCAGCAGCCGGGACAGACCGATGAACACTGAAGCTTTCTTT
cdr3_aa: CASSRDRPMNTEAFF

j_call: TRBJ1-1
d_call: -
clone_size: -
v_call: TRBV6-5
cdr3_nt: TGTGCCAGCAGTCTTGGGGGGCCCACTGAAGCTTTCTTT
cdr3_aa: CASSLGGPTEAFF

j_call: TRBJ1-3
d_call: -
clone_size: -
v_call: TRBV2
cdr3_nt: TGTGCCAGCGGACGGGGGTCTGGAAACACCATATATTTT
cdr3_aa: CASGRGSGNTIYF

j_call: TRBJ2-1
d_call: -
clone_size: -
v_call: TRBV9
cdr3_nt: TGTGCCAGCAGCCCGCGACTAGAAGTTGAGCAGTTCTTC
cdr3_aa: CASSPRLEVEQFF

j_call: TRBJ1-6
d_call: TRBD1
clone_size: -
v_call: TRBV19
cdr3_nt: TGTGCCAGCGGACAGGGGTATAATTCACCCCTCCACTTT
cdr3_aa: CASGQGYNSPLHF

j_call: TRBJ2-1
d_call: -
clone_size: once
v_call: TRBV14
cdr3_nt: TGTGCCAGCAGCCAATCTGACAGTCTAGCTGCCGATCGGCAGTTCTTC
cdr3_aa: CASSQSDSLAADRQFF

j_call: TRBJ2-7
d_call: -
clone_size: -
v_call: TRBV4-1
cdr3_nt: TGCGCCAGCAGCCAAGAACAGGGTCTCTACGAGCAGTACTTC
cdr3_aa: CASSQEQGLYEQYF

j_call: TRBJ2-7
d_call: -
clone_size: -
v_call: TRBV27
cdr3_nt: TGTGCCAGCAGTTTATCCCCGACAGGCCCCTACTACGAGCAGTACTTC
cdr3_aa: CASSLSPTGPYYEQYF

j_call: TRBJ1-3
d_call: -
clone_size: -
v_call: TRBV13
cdr3_nt: TGTGCCAGCAGCCCCCGCGGGCAGCTCTCTGGAAACACCATATATTTT
cdr3_aa: CASSPRGQLSGNTIYF

j_call: TRBJ1-6
d_call: TRBD1
clone_size: -
v_call: TRBV28
cdr3_nt: TGTGCCAGCAGTAGACAGGGGGCGAATAATTCACCCCTCCACTTT
cdr3_aa: CASSRQGANNSPLHF

j_call: TRBJ1-2
d_call: -
clone_size: -
v_call: TRBV7-2
cdr3_nt: TGTGCCAGCAGCTTAGACGGCGGGACCCGATATGGCTACACCTTC
cdr3_aa: CASSLDGGTRYGYTF

j_call: TRBJ2-3
d_call: TRBD2
clone_size: -
v_call: TRBV7-2
cdr3_nt: TGTGCCAGCAGCTTAGCCACTAGCGGGGGGGCGGGAGATACGCAGTATTTT
cdr3_aa: CASSLATSGGAGDTQYF

j_call: TRBJ2-7
d_call: -
clone_size: -
v_call: TRBV27
cdr3_nt: TGTGCCAGCAGTTTATCCCTCCGGACAGTCTACGAGCAGTACTTC
cdr3_aa: CASSLSLRTVYEQYF

j_call: TRBJ2-3
d_call: -
clone_size: -
v_call: TRBV4-2
cdr3_nt: TGTGCCAGCGGGACGACAGATACGCAGTATTTT
cdr3_aa: CASGTTDTQYF

j_call: TRBJ2-7
d_call: TRBD2
clone_size: once
v_call: TRBV2
cdr3_nt: TGTGCCAGCAGACCCGCCCTAGCGGGGCACGAGCAGTACTTC
cdr3_aa: CASRPALAGHEQYF

j_call: TRBJ2-3
d_call: -
clone_size: -
v_call: TRBV11-2
cdr3_nt: TGTGCCAGCAGCGCCAAAGGGGCGGGGAGCGCGAGCACAGATACGCAGTATTTT
cdr3_aa: CASSAKGAGSASTDTQYF

j_call: TRBJ1-1
d_call: -
clone_size: -
v_call: TRBV12-3/TRBV12-4
cdr3_nt: TGTGCCAGCAGCCAAAACACTGAAGCTTTCTTT
cdr3_aa: CASSQNTEAFF

j_call: TRBJ2-7
d_call: -
clone_size: few
v_call: TRBV28
cdr3_nt: TGTGCCAGCAGCCCGGCGGGCGCGAGGGTTGGTCCCGAGCAGTACTTC
cdr3_aa: CASSPAGARVGPEQYF

j_call: TRBJ2-3
d_call: TRBD2
clone_size: -
v_call: TRBV7-9
cdr3_nt: TGTGCCAGCAGCGCCCGCGGGGGGTTCACAGATACGCAGTATTTT
cdr3_aa: CASSARGGFTDTQYF

j_call: TRBJ1-4
d_call: -
clone_size: -
v_call: TRBV5-1
cdr3_nt: TGCGCCAGCAGCTTGGACGTCAGGGGATTTACAGCAACTAATGAAAAACTGTTTTTT
cdr3_aa: CASSLDVRGFTATNEKLFF

j_call: TRBJ1-4
d_call: TRBD1
clone_size: -
v_call: TRBV19
cdr3_nt: TGTGCCAGTAGTACCGGGGACAGGTGGGAAAAACTGTTTTTT
cdr3_aa: CASSTGDRWEKLFF

j_call: TRBJ1-5
d_call: -
clone_size: -
v_call: TRBV20-1
cdr3_nt: TGCAGTGCTACTGATGGAGGTCAGCCCCAGCATTTT
cdr3_aa: CSATDGGQPQHF

j_call: TRBJ1-6
d_call: -
clone_size: -
v_call: TRBV6-6
cdr3_nt: TGTGCCAGCATGAGTAATTCACCCCTCCACTTT
cdr3_aa: CASMSNSPLHF

j_call: TRBJ1-5
d_call: -
clone_size: -
v_call: TRBV4-1
cdr3_nt: TGCGCCAGCAGCCAAGCGATATTTAGCAATCAGCCCCAGCATTTT
cdr3_aa: CASSQAIFSNQPQHF

j_call: TRBJ1-6
d_call: -
clone_size: -
v_call: TRBV6-5
cdr3_nt: TGTGCCAGCATCTTACAGGGCCTGGGGAATTCACCCCTCCACTTT
cdr3_aa: CASILQGLGNSPLHF

j_call: TRBJ2-2
d_call: -
clone_size: -
v_call: TRBV11-2
cdr3_nt: TGTGCCAGCAGCCTCCAGGGACCCGGGGAGCTGTTTTTT
cdr3_aa: CASSLQGPGELFF

j_call: TRBJ1-1
d_call: -
clone_size: once
v_call: TRBV7-9
cdr3_nt: TGTGCCAGCAAAACTACCGGCAGGGGCGGAGGGTACACTGAAGCTTTCTTT
cdr3_aa: CASKTTGRGGGYTEAFF

j_call: TRBJ2-7
d_call: -
clone_size: -
v_call: TRBV28
cdr3_nt: TGTGCCAGCAGTTTCCCCACAGGGCCCCTTTACGAGCAGTACTTC
cdr3_aa: CASSFPTGPLYEQYF

j_call: TRBJ1-2
d_call: TRBD1
clone_size: -
v_call: TRBV12-3/TRBV12-4
cdr3_nt: TGTGCCAGCAGTTCGGGACAGCACTATGGCTACACCTTC
cdr3_aa: CASSSGQHYGYTF

j_call: TRBJ2-1
d_call: -
clone_size: -
v_call: TRBV29-1
cdr3_nt: TGCAGCGTTGAAAGGGGATCGAACAGTTTTGCGAATGAGCAGTTCTTC
cdr3_aa: CSVERGSNSFANEQFF

j_call: TRBJ2-7
d_call: -
clone_size: -
v_call: TRBV7-2
cdr3_nt: TGTGCCAGCAGCTTAGCAGGTCGTAGGGAGTACGAGCAGTACTTC
cdr3_aa: CASSLAGRREYEQYF

j_call: TRBJ1-5
d_call: TRBD1
clone_size: -
v_call: TRBV28
cdr3_nt: TGTGCCAGCAGTCCGACAGGGAGAGAGCAGCCCCAGCATTTT
cdr3_aa: CASSPTGREQPQHF

j_call: TRBJ2-3
d_call: -
clone_size: once
v_call: TRBV2
cdr3_nt: TGTGCCAGCACCCTGACAGGACTTCCTAGCACAGATACGCAGTATTTT
cdr3_aa: CASTLTGLPSTDTQYF

j_call: TRBJ2-1
d_call: TRBD1
clone_size: -
v_call: TRBV9
cdr3_nt: TGTGCCAGCAGCGTCGGGACAGGGGACAATGAGCAGTTCTTC
cdr3_aa: CASSVGTGDNEQFF

j_call: TRBJ1-6
d_call: -
clone_size: -
v_call: TRBV3-1/TRBV3-2
cdr3_nt: TGTGCCAGCAGCCATCCCCCGGGTTACGGAACAAATTCACCCCTCCACTTT
cdr3_aa: CASSHPPGYGTNSPLHF

j_call: TRBJ2-1
d_call: TRBD2
clone_size: -
v_call: TRBV7-3
cdr3_nt: TGTGCCAGCAGCTTATCTAGCGGGAGGCCCTACAATGAGCAGTTCTTC
cdr3_aa: CASSLSSGRPYNEQFF

j_call: TRBJ1-5
d_call: -
clone_size: -
v_call: TRBV2
cdr3_nt: TGTGCCAGCAGTGCAGACAGCCCCAATCAGCCCCAGCATTTT
cdr3_aa: CASSADSPNQPQHF

j_call: TRBJ2-6
d_call: -
clone_size: -
v_call: TRBV6-5
cdr3_nt: TGTGCCAGCAGTAACCGGGGGACTGGGGCCAACGTCCTGACTTTC
cdr3_aa: CASSNRGTGANVLTF

j_call: TRBJ2-3
d_call: TRBD2
clone_size: once
v_call: TRBV27
cdr3_nt: TGTGCCAGCAGTAGGCGACTAGCCCCAGATACGCAGTATTTT
cdr3_aa: CASSRRLAPDTQYF